Listed here are 24 T cell receptor beta chains from one sample, sequenced in a study of cytomegalovirus exposure and HLA in healthy donors. Primers included in the PCR were 60 Vbeta and 13 Jbeta primers. Assay used: immunoSEQ multiplex PCR; TCRdb lists only in-frame clones, some missing. The sample holds about 120,000 clones, roughly 69% seen once. Input material: PBMCs. The receptors stem from a woman aged 25 to 39 in good health and CMV-seronegative.

This sequence joins TRBV10-2 and TRBJ2-7, with TRBD1 identical over 7 bases. Germline V lookup: CDR1 WSHSY, CDR2 SAAADI. The CDR3 is 15 amino acids. V gave up 6 bases and J gave up 4 bases; unmatched junction bases: 12. As DNA, the CDR3 is TGCGCCAGCAGAAAAGAGACAGGGACGGCGTACGAGCAGTACTTC. It translates to CASRKETGTAYEQYF.

The V call is TRBV5-1, the J call TRBJ1-2; 12 nucleotides align to TRBD1. CDR1 and CDR2 (germline): SGHRS, YFSETQ. The CDR3 totals 15 residues. V was clipped by 4 bases and J by 7 bases; unmatched bases: 8. The CDR3 here is CASSPGGQGAGGYTF. In DNA, the CDR3 is TGCGCCAGCAGCCCGGGGGGACAGGGGGCCGGTGGCTACACCTTC.

This clone was seen only once. The sample has other DNA sequences that encode this CDR3 too. The chain links TRBV7-9 to TRBJ1-5; TRBD1 agrees at 10 bases. Trimming removed 6 bases from V and 5 bases from J; junction bases left unmatched: 4. The CDR3 length is 14 residues. Germline assignment: CDR1 SEHNR and CDR2 FQNEAQ (reference sequence). In nucleotides, the CDR3 is TGTGCCAGCAGTCCCGGGACAGGGGATCAGCCCCAGCATTTT. Translation: CASSPGTGDQPQHF.

This rearrangement joins TRBV7-9 to TRBJ2-5; tentatively, D is TRBD1 (5 bases). Matching the DNA end better, TRBJ2-7 makes the J call doubtful. This CDR3 spans 14 amino acids. Germline values: CDR1 SEHNR, CDR2 FQNEAQ (reference sequence). The CDR3 bases are TGTGCCAGCAGCCTAAGCTCAGGGTCCTACGAGCAGTACTTC. Amino acids: CASSLSSGSYEQYF.

This chain connects TRBV5-5 to TRBJ1-5, with TRBD1 matching 7 bases. The germline gives CDR1 SGHKS, CDR2 YYEKEE (reference sequence). The CDR3 spans 14 residues. The ends lost 3 bases at V and 7 bases at J; junction bases unmatched: 7. CDR3 residues: CASSSGQEVQPQHF. CDR3 nucleotide sequence: TGTGCCAGCAGCTCAGGACAGGAGGTCCAGCCCCAGCATTTT.

This chain links TRBV4-3 with TRBJ1-5; D ambiguous. This CDR3 has 16 residues. Germline V lookup: CDR1 LGHNA, CDR2 YSLEER. V was trimmed by 0 bases and J by 1 base, leaving 10 bases between them. As DNA, the CDR3 is TGCGCCAGCAGCCAAGATGCAGGTCTCAGCAATCAGCCCCAGCATTTT. Protein: CASSQDAGLSNQPQHF.

V is TRBV19 and J is TRBJ2-1; 11 positions agree with TRBD1. The CDR3 consists of 14 residues. Germline V lookup: CDR1 LNHDA, CDR2 SQIVND (reference sequence). J was trimmed by 8 bases and V by 6 bases; bases with no gene match: 6. The CDR3 nucleotides read TGTGCCAGTAGAAGGGACAGGGGGAGTCATGAGCAGTTCTTC. It encodes CASRRDRGSHEQFF.

This clone is a singleton in its sample. The chain has TRBV27 and TRBJ2-7; 7 bases fit TRBD1. The CDR3 is 15 residues long. CDR1 and CDR2 from the germline V gene are MNHEY and SMNVEV (reference sequence). J lost 1 base, V lost 1 base, and 4 bases had no gene match. The CDR3 DNA sequence: TGTGCCAGCAGTTTATACAGGGGCATGTCCTACGAGCAGTACTTC. This codes for CASSLYRGMSYEQYF.

This clone occurred a few times. This sequence joins TRBV5-1 and TRBJ2-2; TRBD2 aligns across 7 bases. With V trimmed by 4 bases and J by 2 bases, 8 bases remained unmatched. Germline loops: CDR1 SGHRS, CDR2 YFSETQ. The CDR3 covers 16 residues. Here the CDR3 DNA reads TGCGCCAGCAGCCCGTGGACTAGAGGTAACACCGGGGAGCTGTTTTTT. Its translation: CASSPWTRGNTGELFF.

This clone was counted between two and nine times. This rearrangement joins TRBV27 to TRBJ2-1; 10 positions match TRBD2. CDR3 length equals 17 residues. The trim removed 6 bases at V and 0 bases at J, leaving 8 bases unmatched. CDR1 MNHEY and CDR2 SMNVEV come from the germline V gene (reference sequence). The CDR3 DNA reads TGTGCCAGCAGCCAACTAGCGGGATTGAGCTCCTACAATGAGCAGTTCTTC. Translated, it gives CASSQLAGLSSYNEQFF.

The gene calls are TRBV6-4 and TRBJ2-3; 12 bases agree with TRBD2. Germline loops: CDR1 MRHNA, CDR2 SNTAGT. CDR3 length: 15 residues. The J segment lost 3 bases and the V segment lost 2 bases, leaving 0 bases of the junction unmatched. This chain's CDR3 is CASSDLAGGTDTQYF. The CDR3 region has the DNA TGTGCCAGCAGTGACCTAGCGGGAGGGACAGATACGCAGTATTTT.

The chain links TRBV2 to TRBJ2-7; 9 bases align to TRBD2. Germline trimming cut 5 bases from V and 5 bases from J; bases unmatched to any gene: 7. Germline assignment: CDR1 SNHLY and CDR2 FYNNEI. The CDR3 runs to 14 residues. Here the CDR3 DNA reads TGTGCCAGCAGTCTTAGCGGGAGTAGGAACGAGCAGTACTTC. Residues: CASSLSGSRNEQYF.

This clone was observed a handful of times. V gene TRBV13 combines with J gene TRBJ1-4; 9 bases line up with TRBD1. There are 18 residues in the CDR3. Germline CDR1 PRHDT, CDR2 FYEKMQ (reference sequence). With V trimmed by 4 bases and J by 1 base, 10 bases remained unmatched. The CDR3 DNA reads as TGTGCCAGCAGCTCCAGGACAGGGGAAAAGTTAACTAATGAAAAACTGTTTTTT. It translates to CASSSRTGEKLTNEKLFF.

This sequence joins TRBV2 and TRBJ2-7, with 8 bases identical to TRBD1. Germline V lookup: CDR1 SNHLY, CDR2 FYNNEI. Germline trimming cut 6 bases from V and 6 bases from J; bases unmatched to any gene: 10. The CDR3 sequence is 14 residues long. The CDR3 DNA is TGTGCCAGCAGGGACACCAGGGGGCTTCGCGAGCAGTACTTC. Translation gives CASRDTRGLREQYF.

The rearrangement uses TRBV5-1 and TRBJ2-2, with D maybe TRBD1 (5 bases). The V and J ends lost 7 bases and 0 bases respectively, with 10 bases between them. CDR1 is SGHRS, CDR2 YFSETQ, per germline. CDR3 length: 14 residues. This CDR3 reads CASFTGPNTGELFF. The CDR3 DNA is TGCGCCAGCTTTACAGGCCCGAACACCGGGGAGCTGTTTTTT.

The chain links TRBV5-1 to TRBJ2-1, with TRBD2 matching over 13 bases. The V segment lost 4 bases and the J segment 2 bases; nucleotides outside the gene matches: 6. Germline assignment: CDR1 SGHRS and CDR2 YFSETQ. This CDR3 contains 17 residues. Written as DNA, the CDR3 is TGCGCCAGCAGCCAAAAGGGACTAGCGGGAACCTACAATGAGCAGTTCTTC. Translation: CASSQKGLAGTYNEQFF.

J is TRBJ2-1 and V is TRBV7-2; 9 bases are a match to TRBD2. The CDR3 totals 16 residues. CDR1 SGHTA and CDR2 FQGNSA come from the germline V gene. V dropped 7 bases and J dropped 5; count of bases not matched to a gene: 12. CDR3 protein: CASNPGGGRADNEQFF. The DNA of the CDR3 is TGTGCCAGCAACCCGGGGGGCGGGAGGGCTGACAATGAGCAGTTCTTC. The full variable domain, in which reference TRBV7-2 and TRBJ2-1 provide the parts outside the CDR3, is GAGVSQSPSNKVTEKGKDVELRCDPISGHTALYWYRQSLGQGLEFLIYFQGNSAPDKSGLPSDRFSAERTGGSVSTLTIQRTQQEDSAVYLCASNPGGGRADNEQFFGPGTRLTVL.

The chain recombines TRBV7-2 with TRBJ1-2, with 8 bases matching TRBD1. V was pared by 1 base and J by 4 bases, with 5 bases of the junction left unmatched. This CDR3 contains 15 residues. Germline V gives CDR1 SGHTA, CDR2 FQGNSA. CDR3: CASSLEPGGPYGYTF. The CDR3 region has the DNA TGTGCCAGCAGCTTAGAGCCAGGGGGCCCCTATGGCTACACCTTC.

The chain carries TRBV7-9 and TRBJ1-3; TRBD1 agrees at 8 bases. Germline V lookup: CDR1 SEHNR, CDR2 FQNEAQ (reference sequence). V was clipped by 1 base and J by 3 bases; unmatched bases: 5. CDR3 length: 16 amino acids. The CDR3 loop is CASSLEAGGHGNTIYF. CDR3 DNA: TGTGCCAGCAGCTTAGAGGCAGGGGGCCATGGAAACACCATATATTTT.

The chain combines TRBV15 with TRBJ2-1; 15 nucleotides line up with TRBD2. The CDR3 covers 15 residues. The germline V gene encodes CDR1 LNHNV and CDR2 YYDKDF (reference sequence). The V gene end was trimmed by 5 bases and the J gene end by 7 bases; junction bases not matched to a gene: 3. The CDR3 coding sequence is TGTGCCACCAGCCGGGGGACTAGCGGGAGGAATGAGCAGTTCTTC. Protein: CATSRGTSGRNEQFF.

This clone appeared once. The chain recombines TRBV5-4 with TRBJ1-1; a possible D gene is TRBD1 (6 bases). V lost 3 bases, J lost 1 base, and 10 bases lay in between. Germline V lookup: CDR1 SGHNT, CDR2 YYREEE (reference sequence). The CDR3 sequence is 14 residues long. CDR3 loop: CASSSDSKNTEAFF. The CDR3, as DNA: TGTGCCAGCAGCTCGGACAGTAAGAACACTGAAGCTTTCTTT.

This sequence joins TRBV14 and TRBJ2-3, with TRBD2 matching over 9 bases. The CDR3 is 13 residues long. Looked up from germline, CDR1 is SGHDN and CDR2 is FVKESK. V was pared by 5 bases and J by 4 bases, with 1 base of the junction left unmatched. The chain's CDR3 is CASSGGRADTQYF. The CDR3, as DNA: TGTGCCAGCAGCGGCGGGAGGGCAGATACGCAGTATTTT. Filled out from reference TRBV14 and TRBJ2-3, the complete variable domain reads EAGVTQFPSHSVIEKGQTVTLRCDPISGHDNLYWYRRVMGKEIKFLLHFVKESKQDESGMPNNRFLAERTGGTYSTLKVQPAELEDSGVYFCASSGGRADTQYFGPGTRLTVL.

The CDR3 DNA is TGTGCCAGCGGACTAGCGGGAATCTACAATGAGCAGTTCTTC. Protein: CASGLAGIYNEQFF. The chain carries TRBV7-2 and TRBJ2-1, with TRBD2 matching 12 bases. After removal of 8 bases from V and 3 bases from J, the junction contained 2 bases not matched to a gene. The CDR3 is 14 residues long. CDR1 and CDR2 from the germline V gene are SGHTA and FQGNSA.

The rearrangement links TRBV27 to TRBJ2-7, with 10 positions matching TRBD2. CDR1 is MNHEY, CDR2 SMNVEV, per germline (reference sequence). The ends lost 7 bases at V and 3 bases at J; junction bases unmatched: 6. The CDR3 has 14 amino acids. The CDR3 protein is CASIPIAGGYEQYF. The CDR3 coding sequence is TGTGCCAGCATCCCAATAGCGGGAGGCTACGAGCAGTACTTC.